These T cell receptor beta chains were read from a single sample in a study of identifying expanded T cells in peripheral blood. The assay was immunoSEQ multiplex PCR, and TCRdb's table has in-frame clones only and misses some. The sample records approximately 81,000 clones, roughly 84% being singletons. Material for sequencing was blood. The receptors here all came from a person between 18 and 75 years old in good health. Each CDR3 is given without its conserved first and last residue. A D gene is named only where the DNA matches it firmly.

J gene: TRBJ1-2; V gene: TRBV28; D gene: -; CDR3 protein: ASRPQPFYGYT
J gene: TRBJ1-4; V gene: TRBV4-1; D gene: -; CDR3 protein: ASSQGAFVGAPEEKLF
J gene: TRBJ2-7; V gene: TRBV28; D gene: TRBD2; CDR3 protein: ASSSIPGLAGAHEQY
J gene: TRBJ1-1; V gene: TRBV19; D gene: -; CDR3 protein: ASPPAGRSTEAF
J gene: TRBJ2-1; V gene: TRBV28; D gene: -; CDR3 protein: ASFPRGRSYNEQF
J gene: TRBJ1-1; V gene: TRBV29-1; D gene: -; CDR3 protein: SVERPGAANTEAF
J gene: TRBJ2-2; V gene: TRBV28; D gene: -; CDR3 protein: ASSLTTYTGELF
J gene: TRBJ2-1; V gene: TRBV5-4; D gene: -; CDR3 protein: ASSLDRNEQF
J gene: TRBJ1-1; V gene: TRBV27; D gene: TRBD1; CDR3 protein: ASSLSSQGAMNTEAF
J gene: TRBJ2-1; V gene: TRBV10-3; D gene: TRBD2; CDR3 protein: AIRTSGSGNEQF
J gene: TRBJ1-1; V gene: TRBV4-1; D gene: -; CDR3 protein: ASSPQGGGGNTEAF
J gene: TRBJ1-1; V gene: TRBV28; D gene: TRBD1; CDR3 protein: ASSVLQGGNTEAF
J gene: TRBJ2-7; V gene: TRBV19; D gene: -; CDR3 protein: ASSIGFVAASYEQY
J gene: TRBJ2-5; V gene: TRBV9; D gene: -; CDR3 protein: ASSVAQGGIQETQY
J gene: TRBJ2-1; V gene: TRBV7-2; D gene: TRBD2; CDR3 protein: ASSLSSLAGGYNEQF
J gene: TRBJ2-5; V gene: TRBV27; D gene: TRBD1; CDR3 protein: ASSTGTGIQETQY
J gene: TRBJ2-2; V gene: TRBV7-2; D gene: -; CDR3 protein: ASSSQQATGELF
J gene: TRBJ2-2; V gene: TRBV7-2; D gene: TRBD1; CDR3 protein: ASSLVQGYTGELF
J gene: TRBJ1-3; V gene: TRBV29-1; D gene: -; CDR3 protein: SVVESSGNTIY
J gene: TRBJ2-5; V gene: TRBV7-2; D gene: -; CDR3 protein: ASSFTSGAGETQY
J gene: TRBJ1-5; V gene: TRBV7-2; D gene: -; CDR3 protein: ASSFLDLGNQPQH
J gene: TRBJ2-7; V gene: TRBV5-1; D gene: TRBD2; CDR3 protein: ASSSTDSGGYEQY
J gene: TRBJ2-7; V gene: TRBV5-4; D gene: TRBD1; CDR3 protein: ASSSYGTGPVEQY
J gene: TRBJ2-7; V gene: TRBV19; D gene: -; CDR3 protein: ASEYEQY
J gene: TRBJ2-1; V gene: TRBV19; D gene: TRBD2; CDR3 protein: ASSAVAGDLYNEQF
J gene: TRBJ1-1; V gene: TRBV19; D gene: -; CDR3 protein: ASKARGPTEAF
J gene: TRBJ2-7; V gene: TRBV28; D gene: TRBD2; CDR3 protein: ASSSPGGIATYEQY
J gene: TRBJ2-1; V gene: TRBV7-2; D gene: TRBD2; CDR3 protein: ASSLELAGGTNEQF
J gene: TRBJ2-7; V gene: TRBV30; D gene: -; CDR3 protein: AWRPYIDTTYEQY
J gene: TRBJ1-5; V gene: TRBV4-1; D gene: TRBD1; CDR3 protein: ASSREQGARNQPQH
J gene: TRBJ2-7; V gene: TRBV18; D gene: -; CDR3 protein: ASSPGSASYEQY
J gene: TRBJ2-5; V gene: TRBV28; D gene: TRBD2; CDR3 protein: ASSYLAGGQETQY
J gene: TRBJ2-7; V gene: TRBV4-1; D gene: TRBD2; CDR3 protein: ASSQRLAGAYKLPYEQY
J gene: TRBJ2-7; V gene: TRBV18; D gene: TRBD1; CDR3 protein: ASSPPTGGGNTYEQY
J gene: TRBJ2-7; V gene: TRBV6-5; D gene: -; CDR3 protein: ASSYISDSRAHEQY
J gene: TRBJ1-4; V gene: TRBV5-1; D gene: -; CDR3 protein: ASSLVGESGEKLF
J gene: TRBJ2-7; V gene: TRBV6-6; D gene: -; CDR3 protein: ASSYSTAAYEQY
J gene: TRBJ2-1; V gene: TRBV9; D gene: -; CDR3 protein: ASSVDAGTYNEQF
J gene: TRBJ1-2; V gene: TRBV7-8; D gene: TRBD1; CDR3 protein: ASSPADRGRDYGYT
J gene: TRBJ1-1; V gene: TRBV7-2; D gene: -; CDR3 protein: ASSSGGSLSEAF
J gene: TRBJ1-1; V gene: TRBV28; D gene: -; CDR3 protein: ASSLYGSGWTEAF
J gene: TRBJ2-3; V gene: TRBV2; D gene: -; CDR3 protein: ASSEMGGGTDTQY
J gene: TRBJ2-1; V gene: TRBV27; D gene: TRBD2; CDR3 protein: ASSPSGGYNEQF
J gene: TRBJ2-6; V gene: TRBV7-8; D gene: -; CDR3 protein: ASSGRRSGANVLT
J gene: TRBJ2-3; V gene: TRBV28; D gene: -; CDR3 protein: ASSSDRSTDTQY
J gene: TRBJ2-4; V gene: TRBV4-3; D gene: -; CDR3 protein: ASSQVGGAYIQY
J gene: TRBJ2-7; V gene: TRBV4-3; D gene: -; CDR3 protein: ASSQDSGSYEQY